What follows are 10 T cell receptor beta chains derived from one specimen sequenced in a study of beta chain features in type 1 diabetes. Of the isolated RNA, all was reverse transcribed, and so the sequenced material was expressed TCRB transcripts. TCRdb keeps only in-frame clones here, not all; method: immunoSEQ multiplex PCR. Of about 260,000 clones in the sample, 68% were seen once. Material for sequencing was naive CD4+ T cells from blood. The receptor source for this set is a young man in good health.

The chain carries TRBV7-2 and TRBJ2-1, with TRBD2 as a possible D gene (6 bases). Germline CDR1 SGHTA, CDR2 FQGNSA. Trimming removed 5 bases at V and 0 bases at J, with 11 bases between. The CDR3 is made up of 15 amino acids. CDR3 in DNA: TGTGCCAGCAGCCCGGGGGTAAGCTCCTACAATGAGCAGTTCTTC. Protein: CASSPGVSSYNEQFF.

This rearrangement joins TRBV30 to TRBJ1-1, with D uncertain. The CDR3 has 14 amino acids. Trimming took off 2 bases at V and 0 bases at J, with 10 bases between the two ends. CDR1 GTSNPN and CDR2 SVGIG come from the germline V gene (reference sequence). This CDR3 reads CAWSQLTMNTEAFF. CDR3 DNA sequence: TGTGCCTGGAGTCAGCTTACAATGAACACTGAAGCTTTCTTT.

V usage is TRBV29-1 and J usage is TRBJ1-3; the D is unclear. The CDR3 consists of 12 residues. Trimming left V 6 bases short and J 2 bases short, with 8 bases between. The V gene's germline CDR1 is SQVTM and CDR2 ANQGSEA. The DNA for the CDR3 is TGCAGCGTGGCCTTTCCTGGAAACACCATATATTTT. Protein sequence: CSVAFPGNTIYF.

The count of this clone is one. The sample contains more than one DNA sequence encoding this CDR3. CDR3 in DNA: TGCAGCGTTGGGACAGGGGACTATGGCTACACCTTC. It encodes CSVGTGDYGYTF. The rearrangement links TRBV29-1 to TRBJ1-2; 9 nucleotides agree with TRBD1. The CDR3 consists of 12 residues. Trimming cost V 4 bases and J 3 bases; bases outside gene matches: 0. Germline CDR1 SQVTM, CDR2 ANQGSEA.

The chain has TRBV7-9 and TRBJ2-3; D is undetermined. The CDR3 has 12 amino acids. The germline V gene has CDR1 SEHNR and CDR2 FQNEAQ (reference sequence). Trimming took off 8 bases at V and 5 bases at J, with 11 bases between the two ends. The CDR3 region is CASVPDGDTQYF. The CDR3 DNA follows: TGTGCCAGCGTCCCGGATGGAGATACGCAGTATTTT.

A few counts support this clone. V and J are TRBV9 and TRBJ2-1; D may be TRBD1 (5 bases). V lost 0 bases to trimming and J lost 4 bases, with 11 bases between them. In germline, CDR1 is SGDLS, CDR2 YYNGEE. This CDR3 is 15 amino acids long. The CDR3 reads CASSVGAQEYNEQFF. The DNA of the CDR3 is TGTGCCAGCAGCGTAGGTGCACAGGAGTACAATGAGCAGTTCTTC.

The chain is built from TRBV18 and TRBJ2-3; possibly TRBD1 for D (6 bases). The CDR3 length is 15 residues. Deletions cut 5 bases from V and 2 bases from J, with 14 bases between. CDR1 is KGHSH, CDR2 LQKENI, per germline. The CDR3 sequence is CASSAFRGNTDTQYF. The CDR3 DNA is TGTGCCAGCTCAGCTTTCAGGGGAAACACAGATACGCAGTATTTT.

CDR3 protein: CASSGIGQVNSPLHF. The CDR3 coding sequence is TGTGCCAGCAGCGGGATCGGACAGGTCAATTCACCCCTCCACTTT. The chain uses TRBV5-6 and TRBJ1-6, with 7 bases that match TRBD1. V was clipped by 4 bases and J by 7 bases; unmatched bases: 8. From germline, CDR1 is SGHDT and CDR2 YYEEEE. The CDR3 consists of 15 residues. The complete variable domain, with remaining parts taken from reference TRBV5-6 and TRBJ1-6, reads DAGVTQSPTHLIKTRGQQVTLRCSPKSGHDTVSWYQQALGQGPQFIFQYYEEEERQRGNFPDRFSGHQFPNYSSELNVNALLLGDSALYLCASSGIGQVNSPLHFGNGTRLTVT.

The CDR3, as DNA: TGTGCCTGGACAATCGGGAACCAAGAGACCCAGTACTTC. The encoded protein is CAWTIGNQETQYF. V is TRBV30 and J is TRBJ2-5; possible D gene TRBD2, 5 bases. CDR1 GTSNPN and CDR2 SVGIG come from the germline V gene (reference sequence). The germline V and J ends were trimmed by 4 bases and 0 bases, with 9 bases remaining between them. This CDR3 is built from 13 residues.

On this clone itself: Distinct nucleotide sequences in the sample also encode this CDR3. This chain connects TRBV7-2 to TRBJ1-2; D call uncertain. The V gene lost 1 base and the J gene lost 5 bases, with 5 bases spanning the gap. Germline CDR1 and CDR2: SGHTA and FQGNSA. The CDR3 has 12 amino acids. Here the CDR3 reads CASSLVGYGYTF. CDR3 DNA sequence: TGTGCCAGCAGCTTAGTTGGGTATGGCTACACCTTC.